This T cell receptor beta chain was profiled in a study of spatial heterogeneity in lung cancer. Study-wide context: In the raw reads, each unique TCR and UMI combination was present more than ten times on average.

Overall study results and limits: Tumor mutation count correlated with how many alpha and beta TCRs expanded intratumorally.

Specified time point: sample taken at primary tumor resection. This clonotype was counted at least ten times. What it recognizes is unknown. TCRdb called the 5' RACE reads again in MiXCR, with one record for every CDR3 protein. The sample carries 20,000 to 25,000 distinct CDR3 sequences, 2.8% recorded once. The CDR3 is made up of 15 amino acids. Germline CDR1 LGHDT, CDR2 YNNKEL (reference sequence). With 1 base clipped from V and 5 bases from J, the junction kept 3 bases outside the gene matches. The chain combines TRBV3-1 with TRBJ2-1, with 9 bases fitting TRBD1. The clonotype originates from a male donor with early-stage non-small cell lung cancer. The sequences come from lung tumor tissue, collected at surgery. The CDR3 coding sequence is TGTGCCAGCAGCCAAGGGACAGGGGCCCACAATGAGCAGTTCTTC. This encodes CASSQGTGAHNEQFF.